This TCR beta chain appears in the sequencing data of a study of shared clonotypes between healthy human individuals (dated by TCRdb to 2018 to 2020). With respect to the entire study: A couple of women and three men aged 18 to 49 years were included in the cohort. The study deeply sequenced blood TCR repertoires of about 5 healthy adults to estimate repertoire size and the extent of clonotype sharing between individuals. To increase sequencing depth and limit assay-specific biases, TCR repertoire library preparation and sequencing were carried out by different laboratories using diverse techniques. Leukapheresis yielded between about 0.9 and 9.5 billion PBMCs per donor.

Donors were healthy HIV-negative adults with no recently reported acute infections or vaccinations. Only Caucasian adults living in Nashville, Tennessee, USA were represented among the donors. For unsorted samples, some 90 million PBMCs were counted and genomic DNA was extracted with the QIAamp DNA Blood Mini kit. Blood was obtained by leukapheresis, after which PBMCs were separated by Ficoll-Histopaque density gradient centrifugation and cryopreserved in liquid nitrogen vapor phase. Details on this clone: Its antigen has not been determined. No much larger clone is present one base from it, and per-base qualities are unavailable.

What the research found in general, with its limitations: Sampling was restricted to blood, and TCR repertoires in tissue are likely to differ from TCR repertoires in blood. The small number of donors limited the genetic and exposure-history diversity represented. Based on pairwise subsampling, the degree of clonotype sharing among donors was expected to be affected by sequencing depth.

TCR CDR3 regions were amplified from genomic DNA by multiplex PCR using the deep immunoSEQ assay. Extracted genomic DNA from each cell subset was spread evenly across all wells of several immunoSEQ 96-well plates, with each plate serving as a replicate. For unsorted PBMC, around 330 ng genomic DNA, equal to 25,000 to 35,000 T cell genomes, was loaded into each replicate PCR. Ten immunoSEQ deep assay plates were used to sequence the unsorted PBMC genomic DNA. The purified libraries were quantified using a Qubit 3.0 fluorometer, sized with a Bioanalyzer 2100, and then quantified again using the KAPA Library Quantification kit. A separate single-read 150-cycle Illumina NextSeq 550 flow cell was used to sequence each immunoSEQ 96-well plate. On the study's bioinformatics: Because only junctional sequences without quality scores were contained in the immunoSEQ output, filtering matching that applied to full-length reads could not be performed. Sequences were annotated with PyIR, a Python wrapper for IgBLAST v1.9, and V/J genes and CDR3 were assigned using IMGT germline references. Any read was removed if the V/J assignment was weak (E-value above 1e-6), the CDR3 was missing, or the read contained stop codons, out-of-frame junctions, or ambiguous translated residues. V3J clonotypes were defined by identical inferred V gene, J gene, and CDR3 amino acid sequence. To compute the percentage overlap between repertoires, the number of shared unique clonotypes was divided by the size of the smaller repertoire. Repertoire richness was assessed with RTK rarefaction, the Chao1 estimator, and Recon v2.1 estimates of unobserved clonotypes. TCRdb's version of the immuneACCESS table is confined to in-frame rearrangements and falls short of the full clone set. An unresolved V gene accounts for under half of the shortfall where checked; the remainder is of unknown origin. The V and J calls and clone size were taken over from that table, and D and trimming were inferred from the DNA. The sample records about 470,000 clones, 79% of which are singletons. The ten largest clones capture about 13% of the sample.

This TCR was recovered from a woman in her thirties or forties in good health. Some clones in this sample may be carry-over from other donors' samples. The specimen was PBMCs.

At the DNA level, the sequence is TGCAGCGTTCCGGGACAGGGACGTTACGAGCAGTACTTC. It encodes CSVPGQGRYEQYF. The chain is made from TRBV29-1 and TRBJ2-5, and TRBD1 aligns with 9 junction nucleotides. The J call may be faulty, since TRBJ2-7 better matches the DNA end. The CDR3 covers 13 residues, taking in both the cysteine and the phenylalanine. Only the CDR3 DNA stays, 39 bases, in frame from base 1. The germline V gene provides CDR1 SQVTM and CDR2 ANQGSEA.